This record covers a single T cell receptor beta chain. Its antigen is still unknown. The record originates from a study of T cell responses to AZD1222 COVID-19 vaccine. General study results and limits: Distributed over spike, vaccine-associated CD4 TCRs predominated at 160-218 and 743-854. Close to half of spike-specific TCRs reportedly recognize unmutated variant regions. Females made up more of the donors, who were largely white British, and clonal diversity may have come out too low. Only a handful of AZD1222 recipients, roughly six in all, had baseline seropositivity.

Deletions cut 2 bases from V and 5 bases from J, with 9 bases between. Germline CDR1 MNHNS, CDR2 SASEGT. This CDR3 is built from 14 residues. Libraries were prepared by immunoSEQ multiplex PCR; TCRdb keeps only in-frame clonotypes and omits some of them. The sample comprises about 190,000 clones, approximately 92% of which are singletons, and approximately 4% rests with the top ten. V gene TRBV6-1 combines with J gene TRBJ2-2; D is unclear. Sequencing used peripheral blood, obtained 28 days after the second dose of the MenACWY control vaccine. The source is an adult who received the MenACWY meningococcal vaccine as a control. This CDR3 reads CASSELLGTGELFF. In nucleotides, the CDR3 is TGTGCCAGCAGTGAACTCCTAGGGACCGGGGAGCTGTTTTTT.